These T cell receptor beta chains were read from a single sample in a study of blood T cell repertoires in COVID-19. Only in-frame clones appear in the TCRdb table, and some are missing; sequencing was by immunoSEQ multiplex PCR. The sample carries roughly 260,000 clones, roughly 87% recorded once. The sample comprised PBMCs or T cells enriched from blood (not recorded which). The receptors shown here come from a woman in her thirties with acute COVID-19. Both conserved end residues are part of each CDR3. Each record gives: clone size, V gene, D gene, J gene, CDR3 length, CDR3 DNA, CDR3 protein. D genes are given only for firm matches. Only part of the rows carry a size: once, few, many, or a class if the clone is expanded.

clone_size: NA; v_call: TRBV19; d_call: TRBD1; j_call: TRBJ1-2; cdr3_length: 15; cdr3_nt: TGTGCCAGTAGTATAGATAGGACAGGGCTTCGAGGCTACACCTTC; cdr3_aa: CASSIDRTGLRGYTF
clone_size: NA; v_call: TRBV3-1/TRBV3-2; d_call: TRBD2; j_call: TRBJ2-5; cdr3_length: 17; cdr3_nt: TGTGCCAGCAGCCAAGATCGTCCGGGGGGGTTTAGAGAGACCCAGTACTTC; cdr3_aa: CASSQDRPGGFRETQYF
clone_size: NA; v_call: TRBV29-1; d_call: TRBD1; j_call: TRBJ2-5; cdr3_length: 12; cdr3_nt: TGCAGCGTAGCACAGGGGGCAGAGACCCAGTACTTC; cdr3_aa: CSVAQGAETQYF
clone_size: NA; v_call: TRBV5-4; d_call: NA; j_call: TRBJ1-6; cdr3_length: 14; cdr3_nt: TGTGCCAGCAGCTTGGGACAGTCACATTCACCCCTCCACTTT; cdr3_aa: CASSLGQSHSPLHF
clone_size: NA; v_call: TRBV3-1/TRBV3-2; d_call: NA; j_call: TRBJ1-1; cdr3_length: 15; cdr3_nt: TGTGCCAGCAGCCAAGATAACAGGATGAACACTGAAGCTTTCTTT; cdr3_aa: CASSQDNRMNTEAFF
clone_size: NA; v_call: TRBV25-1; d_call: NA; j_call: TRBJ2-1; cdr3_length: 12; cdr3_nt: TGTGCCAGCAGTCCCGGGATCAATGAGCAGTTCTTC; cdr3_aa: CASSPGINEQFF
clone_size: NA; v_call: TRBV28; d_call: NA; j_call: TRBJ2-7; cdr3_length: 13; cdr3_nt: TGTGCCAGCAGTTTGACGGGTGTCTACGAGCAGTACTTC; cdr3_aa: CASSLTGVYEQYF
clone_size: NA; v_call: TRBV7-2; d_call: TRBD1; j_call: TRBJ2-2; cdr3_length: 16; cdr3_nt: TGTGCCAGCAGCCTAAAAAGGACAGGGAGCACCGGGGAGCTGTTTTTT; cdr3_aa: CASSLKRTGSTGELFF
clone_size: NA; v_call: TRBV29-1; d_call: NA; j_call: TRBJ1-1; cdr3_length: 13; cdr3_nt: TGCAGCGTTGAAGTACAGCTGAACACTGAAGCTTTCTTT; cdr3_aa: CSVEVQLNTEAFF
clone_size: NA; v_call: TRBV28; d_call: TRBD1; j_call: TRBJ2-5; cdr3_length: 12; cdr3_nt: TGTGCCAGCCAGACAGGGATAGAGACCCAGTACTTC; cdr3_aa: CASQTGIETQYF
clone_size: NA; v_call: TRBV19; d_call: NA; j_call: TRBJ1-1; cdr3_length: 14; cdr3_nt: TGTGCCAGTACGCCCGGGACTGGGGTGACTGAAGCTTTCTTT; cdr3_aa: CASTPGTGVTEAFF
clone_size: NA; v_call: TRBV4-3; d_call: NA; j_call: TRBJ1-2; cdr3_length: 16; cdr3_nt: TGCGCCAGCAGCCAAGTTTCAGAATTTCCTAACTATGGCTACACCTTC; cdr3_aa: CASSQVSEFPNYGYTF
clone_size: NA; v_call: TRBV6-5; d_call: NA; j_call: TRBJ2-2; cdr3_length: 13; cdr3_nt: TGTGCCAGCAGTATTCAGAACACCGGGGAGCTGTTTTTT; cdr3_aa: CASSIQNTGELFF
clone_size: NA; v_call: TRBV28; d_call: TRBD2; j_call: TRBJ2-1; cdr3_length: 13; cdr3_nt: TGTGCCAGCAGTCGACTAGCGGTCAATGAGCAGTTCTTC; cdr3_aa: CASSRLAVNEQFF
clone_size: NA; v_call: TRBV27; d_call: TRBD2; j_call: TRBJ2-1; cdr3_length: 16; cdr3_nt: TGTGCCAGCAGTTTAGTCGGACTAGCGTCTTACAATGAGCAGTTCTTC; cdr3_aa: CASSLVGLASYNEQFF
clone_size: NA; v_call: TRBV2; d_call: NA; j_call: TRBJ1-6; cdr3_length: 13; cdr3_nt: TGTGCCGGGAGGACCGAATATAATTCACCCCTCCACTTT; cdr3_aa: CAGRTEYNSPLHF
clone_size: NA; v_call: TRBV7-9; d_call: NA; j_call: TRBJ2-1; cdr3_length: 15; cdr3_nt: TGTGCCAGCAGCTTTAATCCGGGAGTATACAATGAGCAGTTCTTC; cdr3_aa: CASSFNPGVYNEQFF
clone_size: once; v_call: TRBV28; d_call: TRBD2; j_call: TRBJ2-7; cdr3_length: 15; cdr3_nt: TGTGCCAGCAGTACAGCTAGCGGGAGTCGCCTGGAGCAGTACTTC; cdr3_aa: CASSTASGSRLEQYF
clone_size: NA; v_call: TRBV9; d_call: NA; j_call: TRBJ2-3; cdr3_length: 15; cdr3_nt: TGTGCCAGCACTGATGGGACTTCCTCCGGAGATACGCAGTATTTT; cdr3_aa: CASTDGTSSGDTQYF
clone_size: NA; v_call: TRBV29-1; d_call: NA; j_call: TRBJ2-1; cdr3_length: 14; cdr3_nt: TGCAGCGTTAGGGGGTGGGAGAGAAACAATGAGCAGTTCTTC; cdr3_aa: CSVRGWERNNEQFF
clone_size: NA; v_call: TRBV6-1; d_call: NA; j_call: TRBJ1-5; cdr3_length: 14; cdr3_nt: TGTGCCAGCAGTGATACAGGGACGTGGCAGCCCCAGCATTTT; cdr3_aa: CASSDTGTWQPQHF
clone_size: once; v_call: TRBV30; d_call: TRBD2; j_call: TRBJ2-3; cdr3_length: 15; cdr3_nt: TGTGCCTGGAGTCTGGGACTAGTAACTCCAGATACGCAGTATTTT; cdr3_aa: CAWSLGLVTPDTQYF
clone_size: NA; v_call: TRBV7-2; d_call: NA; j_call: TRBJ1-5; cdr3_length: 15; cdr3_nt: TGTGCCAGCAGCCCCCGGGGGAGGCTAAATCAGCCCCAGCATTTT; cdr3_aa: CASSPRGRLNQPQHF
clone_size: NA; v_call: TRBV11-2; d_call: NA; j_call: TRBJ1-3; cdr3_length: 14; cdr3_nt: TGTGCCAGCAGCTTACAGGGGTATGGAAACACCATATATTTT; cdr3_aa: CASSLQGYGNTIYF
clone_size: NA; v_call: TRBV7-9; d_call: NA; j_call: TRBJ2-5; cdr3_length: 13; cdr3_nt: TGTGCCAGCAGCATCGGGGTTCAAGAGACCCAGTACTTC; cdr3_aa: CASSIGVQETQYF
clone_size: many; v_call: TRBV7-9; d_call: TRBD2; j_call: TRBJ2-1; cdr3_length: 17; cdr3_nt: TGTGCCAGCAGCCCAGCGGGACTAGCGGGGGGGCTTGGTGAGCAGTTCTTC; cdr3_aa: CASSPAGLAGGLGEQFF
clone_size: NA; v_call: TRBV9; d_call: NA; j_call: TRBJ2-3; cdr3_length: 12; cdr3_nt: TGTGCCAGCAGCGTTAGCGGCATTGAGCAGTATTTT; cdr3_aa: CASSVSGIEQYF
clone_size: NA; v_call: TRBV13; d_call: NA; j_call: TRBJ1-3; cdr3_length: 13; cdr3_nt: TGTGCCAGCAGCTTATACGGGAAAAACACCATATATTTT; cdr3_aa: CASSLYGKNTIYF
clone_size: NA; v_call: TRBV19; d_call: TRBD1; j_call: TRBJ1-5; cdr3_length: 17; cdr3_nt: TGTGCCAGTAGTATAGATCGTCCCAGGGGGTACAATCAGCCCCAGCATTTT; cdr3_aa: CASSIDRPRGYNQPQHF
clone_size: NA; v_call: TRBV7-9; d_call: TRBD1; j_call: TRBJ2-7; cdr3_length: 15; cdr3_nt: TGTGCCAGCAGCTTAGGTCGGGGACAGGACTACGAGCAGTACTTC; cdr3_aa: CASSLGRGQDYEQYF
clone_size: NA; v_call: TRBV4-2; d_call: TRBD2; j_call: TRBJ2-3; cdr3_length: 18; cdr3_nt: TGTGCTAGCAGCCAAGATCCGAGCGGGGGAGCTAGCACAGATACGCAGTATTTT; cdr3_aa: CASSQDPSGGASTDTQYF
clone_size: once; v_call: TRBV9; d_call: NA; j_call: TRBJ1-2; cdr3_length: 16; cdr3_nt: TGTGCCAGCAGCGTAGCTCAACAGGAGAACTTCTATGGCTACACCTTC; cdr3_aa: CASSVAQQENFYGYTF
clone_size: NA; v_call: TRBV29-1; d_call: NA; j_call: TRBJ1-3; cdr3_length: 13; cdr3_nt: TGCAGCGTTTCCGGACACTCTGGAAACACCATATATTTT; cdr3_aa: CSVSGHSGNTIYF
clone_size: NA; v_call: TRBV19; d_call: NA; j_call: TRBJ2-5; cdr3_length: 13; cdr3_nt: TGTGCCAGTAGTGGCAGGGTTCCAGAGACCCAGTACTTC; cdr3_aa: CASSGRVPETQYF
clone_size: NA; v_call: TRBV27; d_call: NA; j_call: TRBJ2-7; cdr3_length: 16; cdr3_nt: TGTGCCAGCAGTTTAATCCCAGGGGCAGGAAACCGCGAGCAGTACTTC; cdr3_aa: CASSLIPGAGNREQYF
clone_size: NA; v_call: TRBV4-1; d_call: NA; j_call: TRBJ2-1; cdr3_length: 16; cdr3_nt: TGCGCCAGCAGCCGGAGCGACAGCGCCTCCTACAATGAGCAGTTCTTC; cdr3_aa: CASSRSDSASYNEQFF
clone_size: NA; v_call: TRBV28; d_call: NA; j_call: TRBJ1-5; cdr3_length: 14; cdr3_nt: TGTGCCAGCAGCGTTACATGGAGCAATCAGCCCCAGCATTTT; cdr3_aa: CASSVTWSNQPQHF
clone_size: NA; v_call: TRBV11-2; d_call: NA; j_call: TRBJ2-3; cdr3_length: 16; cdr3_nt: TGTGCCAGCAGCTTAGATGGGCAGGGGTACACAGATACGCAGTATTTT; cdr3_aa: CASSLDGQGYTDTQYF
clone_size: NA; v_call: TRBV5-5; d_call: TRBD2; j_call: TRBJ2-7; cdr3_length: 16; cdr3_nt: TGTGCCAGCAGCAGGACCCTCGGGACTAGCGGGTACGAGCAGTACTTC; cdr3_aa: CASSRTLGTSGYEQYF
clone_size: NA; v_call: TRBV6-5; d_call: NA; j_call: TRBJ1-1; cdr3_length: 15; cdr3_nt: TGTGCCAGCAAGTCGGGGGACGCAGTGAACACTGAAGCTTTCTTT; cdr3_aa: CASKSGDAVNTEAFF
clone_size: NA; v_call: TRBV5-1; d_call: NA; j_call: TRBJ1-5; cdr3_length: 16; cdr3_nt: TGCGCCAGCAGCTTTGGCAGGGTCCTAGGCAATCAGCCCCAGCATTTT; cdr3_aa: CASSFGRVLGNQPQHF